This entry lists 12 T cell receptor beta chains sequenced from one sample in a study of siplizumab effects on memory and regulatory T cells. Some clones are missing from TCRdb's copy, which holds only in-frame ones; the method was immunoSEQ multiplex PCR. Among approximately 94,000 clones, less than 95% were seen once, and the ten largest hold less than 1.5%. Input material: non-Treg CD4+ T cells sorted from blood. These receptors were taken from a human donor in good health.

The genes are TRBV10-3 and TRBJ1-1; TRBD1 might be the D (5 bases). Trimming took off 7 bases at V and 4 bases at J, with 13 bases between the two ends. The CDR3 has 13 amino acids. Looked up from germline, CDR1 is ENHRY and CDR2 is SYGVKD. Here the CDR3 reads CAITTGTSTEAFF. The CDR3 DNA reads as TGTGCCATCACTACCGGGACGAGCACTGAAGCTTTCTTT.

V usage is TRBV6-6 and J usage is TRBJ2-1; D may match TRBD1 or TRBD2 (5 bases each). CDR1 and CDR2 from the germline V gene are MNHNY and SVGAGI (reference sequence). Trimming shortened V by 2 bases and J by 9 bases, and 20 bases separated the two germline ends. This CDR3 spans 16 amino acids. The CDR3 loop reads CASSYGSSRARGEQFF. The CDR3 bases are TGTGCCAGCAGTTACGGGTCTTCGAGGGCGAGGGGTGAGCAGTTCTTC.

The V gene is TRBV5-4, the J gene TRBJ2-7; D remains ambiguous. Per germline, CDR1 SGHNT and CDR2 YYREEE (reference sequence). With 4 bases removed from V and 7 bases from J, the gap between germline ends came to 12 bases. The CDR3 runs 12 residues. The CDR3 sequence is CASSTDSREQYF. CDR3 nucleotides: TGTGCCAGCAGCACCGACTCCCGAGAGCAGTACTTC.

This sequence joins TRBV5-4 and TRBJ2-7, with D possibly TRBD2 on 5 matching bases. This CDR3 region has 14 residues. V was clipped by 0 bases and J by 7 bases, with 14 bases between them. Germline V gives CDR1 SGHNT, CDR2 YYREEE (reference sequence). The CDR3 nucleotides are TGTGCCAGCAGCTTGGGCAGTGGGTGGGAGGAGCAGTACTTC. This gives the protein CASSLGSGWEEQYF.

V gene TRBV2 combines with J gene TRBJ2-7; 9 positions agree with TRBD2. The CDR3 has 15 residues. Germline V lookup: CDR1 SNHLY, CDR2 FYNNEI. V gave up 6 bases and J gave up 3 bases; unmatched junction bases: 9. This CDR3 is CASRYSRLADYEQYF. In DNA form, the CDR3 reads TGTGCCAGCAGGTACAGTAGACTAGCGGACTACGAGCAGTACTTC.

The chain uses TRBV28 and TRBJ2-1; D may be TRBD2 (5 bases). Germline CDR1 is MDHEN and CDR2 is SYDVKM. The CDR3 covers 15 residues. The V end lost 3 bases, the J end lost 0 bases, and 9 bases lay between the germline ends. The CDR3 nucleotides read TGTGCCAGCAGTTTGAGCGGCCTCTCCTACAATGAGCAGTTCTTC. This codes for CASSLSGLSYNEQFF.

The CDR3 DNA sequence: TGTGCCAGCAGTGTGGGCGAAGAAAGAGATACGCAGTATTTT. This translates into CASSVGEERDTQYF. The V call is TRBV6-4, the J call TRBJ2-3; D remains unclear. The V end lost 4 bases, the J end lost 5 bases, and 13 bases lay between the germline ends. Germline V gene lookup returns CDR1 MRHNA and CDR2 SNTAGT. The CDR3 consists of 14 residues.

This clone was counted between two and nine times. V usage is TRBV29-1 and J usage is TRBJ1-1; no reliable D call. The V and J ends lost 8 bases and 1 base respectively, with 8 bases between them. Germline CDR1 is SQVTM and CDR2 is ANQGSEA. The CDR3 is 11 residues long. Here the CDR3 reads CSLSRNTEAFF. DNA for the CDR3: TGCAGCCTCTCCAGGAACACTGAAGCTTTCTTT.

The chain combines TRBV14 with TRBJ2-2; no reliable D call. The CDR3 contains 16 residues. V was pared by 0 bases and J by 1 base, with 9 bases between. In germline, CDR1 is SGHDN, CDR2 FVKESK. The CDR3 bases are TGTGCCAGCAGCCAAGATGGTCGACAGAACACCGGGGAGCTGTTTTTT. It specifies CASSQDGRQNTGELFF.

This clone was observed once. V is TRBV6-5 and J is TRBJ1-1; D possibly corresponds to TRBD1 (6 bases). This CDR3 is 15 amino acids long. V was pared by 8 bases and J by 3 bases, with 19 bases between. Germline V lookup: CDR1 MNHEY, CDR2 SVGAGI. The CDR3 nucleotides read TGTGCCAGCCGACTGACGGCGGGACACCACACTGAAGCTTTCTTT. Protein product: CASRLTAGHHTEAFF.

The chain is built from TRBV14 and TRBJ1-4; TRBD1 might be the D (5 bases). Germline V gene sequence: CDR1 SGHDN, CDR2 FVKESK. V shed 0 bases and J shed 8 bases, with 16 bases lying between them. CDR3 size: 16 residues. The CDR3 here is CASSQDSSRVGEKLFF. CDR3 coding DNA: TGTGCCAGCAGCCAAGATTCATCCAGGGTAGGGGAAAAACTGTTTTTT.

The rearrangement links TRBV15 to TRBJ2-6; maybe TRBD2 (7 bases). From germline, CDR1 is LNHNV and CDR2 YYDKDF (reference sequence). Trimming pared 0 bases from V and 0 bases from J, leaving 15 bases between. This CDR3 has 19 amino acids. Written as DNA, the CDR3 is TGTGCCACCAGCAGAGACTGGGGGGCGGGAGCCTCTGGGGCCAACGTCCTGACTTTC. Its translation: CATSRDWGAGASGANVLTF.